A single sample is the source of the 10 T cell receptor beta chains below, sequenced in a study of blood T cell repertoires in COVID-19. The method was immunoSEQ multiplex PCR; TCRdb's version includes in-frame clones alone and lacks a portion of them. Here the sample spans approximately 160,000 clones, 84% being singletons. Sequenced sample: peripheral blood. These receptors were collected from a young man with active or convalescent COVID-19.

To note about this clone: Being one base from a much bigger clone, this may be a read error. This CDR3 is also generated by other DNA sequences in the sample. This chain links TRBV27 with TRBJ1-5; TRBD1 matches 8 bases. Trimming at V came to 0 bases and at J to 2 bases, leaving 0 bases not matched to a gene. The CDR3 has 15 amino acids. In germline, CDR1 is MNHEY, CDR2 SMNVEV (reference sequence). CDR3 protein: CASSLSTGGNQPQHF. As DNA, the CDR3 is TGTGCCAGCAGTTTATCGACAGGGGGCAATCAGCCCCAGCATTTT.

This chain links TRBV7-2 with TRBJ1-2, with TRBD1 matching over 7 bases. The germline V gene has CDR1 SGHTA and CDR2 FQGNSA. This CDR3 comprises 18 residues. J lost 4 bases, V lost 3 bases, and 17 bases had no gene match. In DNA, the CDR3 is TGTGCCAGCAGCTTGCTGACAGGGTTTCTTCCATCTAGCTATGGCTACACCTTC. It codes for CASSLLTGFLPSSYGYTF.

This chain joins TRBV6-6 and TRBJ1-5, with a weak D call TRBD1 (6 bases). Germline CDR1 reads MNHNY; CDR2 reads SVGAGI (reference sequence). The length of the CDR3 is 16 residues. V gave up 2 bases and J gave up 0 bases, with 11 bases separating them. DNA for the CDR3: TGTGCCAGCAGTTACCGGACAGTTAATAGCAATCAGCCCCAGCATTTT. Translating gives CASSYRTVNSNQPQHF.

This clone was seen a few times. The chain couples TRBV18 to TRBJ2-1, with D possibly being TRBD2 (7 bases). CDR1 is KGHSH and CDR2 is LQKENI in the germline V gene. CDR3 length: 15 amino acids. Between the trimmed V and J ends, which lost 1 base and 6 bases, there was a span of 13 bases. CDR3 bases: TGTGCCAGCTCACCACAGGGGGGGCACTCCAATGAGCAGTTCTTC. This sequence encodes CASSPQGGHSNEQFF.

This clone was picked up many times. The V and J genes are TRBV3-1 (or the pseudogene TRBV3-2) and TRBJ1-6, with D uncertain. The germline V and J ends were trimmed by 0 bases and 13 bases, with 7 bases remaining between them. This CDR3 has 12 amino acids. The V gene's germline CDR1 is LGHDT and CDR2 YNNKEL (reference sequence). As DNA, the CDR3 is TGTGCCAGCAGCCAAGATTTCGGTCCCCTCCACTTT. It specifies CASSQDFGPLHF.

V usage is TRBV11-2 and J usage is TRBJ2-7; TRBD1 might be the D (6 bases). V dropped 5 bases and J dropped 6 bases, with 17 bases sitting between them. Germline V CDR1 and CDR2: SGHAT, FQNNGV. This CDR3 comprises 14 residues. The CDR3 DNA reads TGTGCCAGCAGCAAACAACAGGGTTACGGCGAGCAGTACTTC. Translation: CASSKQQGYGEQYF.

The chain recombines TRBV7-8 with TRBJ2-4, with D perhaps TRBD1 (6 bases). The germline V gene encodes CDR1 SGHVS and CDR2 FQNEAQ. This CDR3 has 18 residues. V was pared by 5 bases and J by 0 bases, with 20 bases between. The CDR3 protein is CASSPLPPGTLAKNIQYF. In DNA, the CDR3 is TGTGCCAGCAGCCCATTGCCCCCCGGGACACTAGCCAAAAACATTCAGTACTTC. The full variable domain, its missing parts supplied by reference TRBV7-8 and TRBJ2-4, is GAGVSQSPRYKVAKRGQDVALRCDPISGHVSLFWYQQALGQGPEFLTYFQNEAQLDKSGLPSDRFFAERPEGSVSTLKIQRTQQEDSAVYLCASSPLPPGTLAKNIQYFGAGTRLSVL.

This clone was counted between two and nine times. CDR3 sequence (DNA): TGCGCCAGCAGCCAAGATGCCCCCCGGGACAATAATGAAAAACTGTTTTTT. Its protein is CASSQDAPRDNNEKLFF. The chain recombines TRBV4-3 with TRBJ1-4; the D gene is possibly TRBD1 (6 bases). The V gene's germline CDR1 is LGHNA and CDR2 YSLEER. The ends were cut back, 0 bases at V and 4 bases at J, with 15 bases in the middle. This CDR3 is 17 amino acids long.

The gene calls are TRBV7-2 and TRBJ1-5; unclear D gene. The CDR3 consists of 16 residues. V was clipped by 1 base and J by 3 bases, with 13 bases between them. Germline V gene sequence: CDR1 SGHTA, CDR2 FQGNSA. In nucleotides, the CDR3 is TGTGCCAGCAGCTTAGAAGTCCTGCGGGCCAATCAGCCCCAGCATTTT. Encoded protein: CASSLEVLRANQPQHF.

The rearrangement uses TRBV6-4 and TRBJ1-3; D might be TRBD1 (5 bases). CDR3 length equals 17 residues. Per the germline V gene, CDR1 is MRHNA and CDR2 is SNTAGT. V was shortened by 6 bases and J by 4 bases, with 22 bases between the two germline ends. This chain's CDR3 is CASRNNSPSGLGNTIYF. The CDR3 DNA follows: TGTGCCAGCAGGAACAATTCGCCTTCAGGGTTAGGAAACACCATATATTTT.